The 16 T cell receptor beta chains given below trace back to one sample, sequenced in a study of CD8+ T cells in alopecia areata. RNA, once extracted, was reverse transcribed into cDNA for use as the sequencing template. Sequencing was performed with immunoSEQ multiplex PCR; in TCRdb, only in-frame clones are kept and a portion is missing. The sample yields some 220,000 clones, roughly 56% seen once. Treatment here: oral pan-JAK inhibitor, 5-10 mg twice daily. The input for sequencing was CD4+ T cells sorted from blood, taken at week 4, from a patient treated with tofacitinib. These receptors were obtained from a human donor with alopecia areata.

CDR3 in DNA: TGCAGCGTGCGCCGCGGACAGGTTACCTACAATGAGCAGTTCTTC. Protein sequence: CSVRRGQVTYNEQFF. The genes are TRBV29-1 and TRBJ2-1; 7 nucleotides line up with TRBD1. J gave up 2 bases and V 6 bases, and 10 bases lay outside the gene matches. The CDR3 is 15 residues long. Per germline, CDR1 SQVTM and CDR2 ANQGSEA.

The rearrangement joins TRBV5-1 to TRBJ1-4; tentative D call: TRBD1 (6 bases). The CDR3 length is 14 residues. Germline assignment: CDR1 SGHRS and CDR2 YFSETQ. The germline V and J ends were trimmed by 5 bases and 2 bases, with 10 bases remaining between them. The CDR3 DNA sequence: TGCGCCAGCAGACAGGGAACGACTAATGAAAAACTGTTTTTT. This translates into CASRQGTTNEKLFF.

This chain joins TRBV29-1 and TRBJ1-1, with D hard to call. V shed 2 bases and J shed 5 bases, with 12 bases lying between them. The CDR3 spans 13 residues. CDR1 is SQVTM and CDR2 is ANQGSEA in the germline V gene. In nucleotides, the CDR3 is TGCAGCGTTGAACATGTAATGTTAACTGAAGCTTTCTTT. Amino acids: CSVEHVMLTEAFF.

The chain uses TRBV20-1 and TRBJ1-2; D gene uncertain. V lost 3 bases, J lost 10 bases, and 9 bases lay in between. Germline CDR1 reads DFQATT; CDR2 reads SNEGSKA (reference sequence). CDR3 size: 10 residues. The CDR3 reads CSASKGSYTF. Written as DNA, the CDR3 is TGCAGTGCTAGTAAGGGATCCTACACCTTC.

The table lists this clone with a count of one. The V call is TRBV11-2, the J call TRBJ2-1; D unclear. CDR1 SGHAT and CDR2 FQNNGV come from the germline V gene. CDR3 size: 14 residues. V lost 3 bases and J lost 2, with 8 bases in between. The CDR3 sequence is CASSLGLAYNEQFF. For the CDR3, the DNA is TGTGCCAGCAGCTTGGGCCTAGCCTACAATGAGCAGTTCTTC.

The gene calls are TRBV7-2 and TRBJ2-7, with 8 bases identical to TRBD1. J lost 1 base, V lost 5 bases, and 4 bases had no gene match. This CDR3 region has 14 residues. From germline, CDR1 is SGHTA and CDR2 FQGNSA. In DNA form, the CDR3 reads TGTGCCAGCAGCAGACAGGGGAGGTCCTACGAGCAGTACTTC. Amino acid sequence: CASSRQGRSYEQYF. The variable domain in full, with the rest retrieved from reference TRBV7-2 and TRBJ2-7, is GAGVSQSPSNKVTEKGKDVELRCDPISGHTALYWYRQSLGQGLEFLIYFQGNSAPDKSGLPSDRFSAERTGGSVSTLTIQRTQQEDSAVYLCASSRQGRSYEQYFGPGTRLTVT.

The V call is TRBV7-2, the J call TRBJ2-2, with D perhaps given as TRBD1 or TRBD2 (5 bases each). Trimming cost V 5 bases and J 0 bases, with 22 bases left between them. Germline CDR1 SGHTA, CDR2 FQGNSA. The CDR3 length is 19 residues. The CDR3 DNA reads as TGTGCCAGCAGCCCCCGAGCACTGGGGGTCCACGCGAACACCGGGGAGCTGTTTTTT. Translation: CASSPRALGVHANTGELFF. The variable domain in full, with the rest retrieved from reference TRBV7-2 and TRBJ2-2, is GAGVSQSPSNKVTEKGKDVELRCDPISGHTALYWYRQSLGQGLEFLIYFQGNSAPDKSGLPSDRFSAERTGGSVSTLTIQRTQQEDSAVYLCASSPRALGVHANTGELFFGEGSRLTVL.

CDR3 DNA: TGTGCCAGCAGCTTAGGTAGTGTGGGCGAGACCCAGTACTTC. Its translation: CASSLGSVGETQYF. The V call is TRBV11-2, the J call TRBJ2-5, with D hard to call. CDR1 SGHAT and CDR2 FQNNGV come from the germline V gene. The CDR3 is 14 amino acids. V gave up 1 base and J gave up 5 bases, with 11 bases separating them.

The genes are TRBV18 and TRBJ2-7; D is tentatively TRBD1 or TRBD2 (5 bases each). The CDR3 covers 14 residues. CDR1 is KGHSH, CDR2 LQKENI, per germline. V lost 6 bases, J lost 0 bases, and 12 bases lay in between. The CDR3 protein is CASSTGRLSYEQYF. CDR3 coding DNA: TGTGCCAGCTCTACGGGGCGGCTCTCCTACGAGCAGTACTTC.

In this sample, this clone turned up a few times. The chain links TRBV29-1 to TRBJ2-3; D is possibly TRBD1 (6 bases). Germline V gene sequence: CDR1 SQVTM, CDR2 ANQGSEA. Trimming removed 4 bases from V and 6 bases from J, with 11 bases in between. The CDR3 length is 12 residues. CDR3 DNA: TGCAGCGTTGCCAGGGGCTTCGATACGCAGTATTTT. Translating it yields CSVARGFDTQYF.

V gene TRBV29-1 combines with J gene TRBJ2-3; D is unclear. CDR1 is SQVTM, CDR2 ANQGSEA, per germline. V lost 0 bases and J lost 0, with 10 bases in between. The CDR3 is 15 amino acids. CDR3: CSVEDRTASTDTQYF. CDR3 sequence (DNA): TGCAGCGTTGAAGACAGGACCGCTAGCACAGATACGCAGTATTTT.

This clone came up a few times. The germline gene is not matched at one end of the junction; a read error may be the cause. V gene TRBV6-1 combines with J gene TRBJ2-5; no firm D call. The length of the CDR3 is 12 residues. Germline loops: CDR1 MNHNS, CDR2 SASEGT. The CDR3 sequence: CAISAPSETQYF. The CDR3 DNA sequence: TGTGCCATCAGTGCCCCCTCGGAGACCCAGTACTTC.

The rearrangement links TRBV29-1 to TRBJ2-3; perhaps TRBD1 as D (6 bases). Germline CDR1 SQVTM, CDR2 ANQGSEA. The CDR3 contains 11 residues. The CDR3 sequence is CTAITGNTQYF. CDR3 in DNA: TGCACCGCGATAACAGGGAATACGCAGTATTTT.

A note on this clone: Relative to the germline gene, one junction end is altered; a read error may explain this. The rearrangement joins TRBV30 to TRBJ1-4; D unclear. CDR3 length: 12 residues. Germline V gene data show CDR1 as GTSNPN and CDR2 as SVGIG (reference sequence). The CDR3 sequence is CAWSVRTASSVF. The CDR3 DNA reads as TGTGCCTGGAGTGTACGGACGGCAAGCTCTGTTTTT. The full variable domain, its missing parts supplied by reference TRBV30 and TRBJ1-4, is SQTIHQWPATLVQPVGSPLSLECTVEGTSNPNLYWYRQAAGRGLQLLFYSVGIGQISSEVPQNLSASRPQDRQFILSSKKLLLSDSGFYLCAWSVRTASSVFGSGTQLSVL.

A word on this clone: Different DNA sequences within this sample yield the same CDR3. The chain has TRBV29-1 and TRBJ1-2; no clear D gene. The CDR3 sequence is 10 residues long. V lost 4 bases, J lost 6 bases, and 6 bases lay in between. Germline CDR1 and CDR2: SQVTM and ANQGSEA. The CDR3 is CSVGGDGYTF. The DNA for the CDR3 is TGCAGCGTTGGTGGGGATGGCTACACCTTC.

This clone was picked up a small number of times. The same CDR3 arises from other DNA sequences in this sample as well. V is TRBV5-1 and J is TRBJ2-1; D is ambiguous. Germline lookup yields CDR1 SGHRS and CDR2 YFSETQ. The CDR3 runs to 11 residues. The V end was cut by 0 bases, the J end by 7 bases, with 2 bases between. The CDR3 loop is CASSLANEQFF. CDR3 nucleotide sequence: TGCGCCAGCAGCTTGGCTAATGAGCAGTTCTTC.